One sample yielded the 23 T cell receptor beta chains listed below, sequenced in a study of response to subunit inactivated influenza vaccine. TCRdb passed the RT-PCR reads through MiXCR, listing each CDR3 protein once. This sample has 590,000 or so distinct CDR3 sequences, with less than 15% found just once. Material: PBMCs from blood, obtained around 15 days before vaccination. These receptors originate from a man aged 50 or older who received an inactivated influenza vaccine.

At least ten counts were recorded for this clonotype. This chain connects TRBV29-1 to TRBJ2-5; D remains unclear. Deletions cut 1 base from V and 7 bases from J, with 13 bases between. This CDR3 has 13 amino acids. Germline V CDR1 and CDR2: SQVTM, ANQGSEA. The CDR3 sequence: CSVEVSIRGTQYF. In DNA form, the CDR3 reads TGCAGCGTTGAAGTGTCTATTCGAGGGACCCAGTACTTC.

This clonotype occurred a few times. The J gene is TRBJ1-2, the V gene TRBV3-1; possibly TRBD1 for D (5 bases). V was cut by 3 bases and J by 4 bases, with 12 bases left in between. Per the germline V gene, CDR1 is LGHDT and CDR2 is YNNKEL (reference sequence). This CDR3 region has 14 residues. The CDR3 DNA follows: TGTGCCAGCAGCCAGGGACGTGGGGCCTATGGCTACACCTTC. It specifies CASSQGRGAYGYTF. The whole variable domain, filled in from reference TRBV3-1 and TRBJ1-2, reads DTAVSQTPKYLVTQMGNDKSIKCEQNLGHDTMYWYKQDSKKFLKIMFSYNNKELIINETVPNRFSPKSPDKAHLNLHINSLELGDSAVYFCASSQGRGAYGYTFGSGTRLTVV.

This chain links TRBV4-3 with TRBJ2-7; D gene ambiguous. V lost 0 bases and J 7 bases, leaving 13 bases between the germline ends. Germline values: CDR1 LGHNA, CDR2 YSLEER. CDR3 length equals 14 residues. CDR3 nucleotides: TGCGCCAGCAGCCAAGACCCTTTTATTAAGGAGCAGTACTTC. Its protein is CASSQDPFIKEQYF.

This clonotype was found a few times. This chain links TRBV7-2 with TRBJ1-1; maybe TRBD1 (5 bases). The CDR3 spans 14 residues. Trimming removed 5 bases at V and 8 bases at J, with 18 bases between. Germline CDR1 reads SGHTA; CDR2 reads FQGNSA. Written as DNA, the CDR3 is TGTGCCAGCAGCGAGAAGGTCCCCGGGGGAGAAGCTTTCTTT. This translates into CASSEKVPGGEAFF. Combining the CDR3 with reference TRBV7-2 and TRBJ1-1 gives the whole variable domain GAGVSQSPSNKVTEKGKDVELRCDPISGHTALYWYRQSLGQGLEFLIYFQGNSAPDKSGLPSDRFSAERTGGSVSTLTIQRTQQEDSAVYLCASSEKVPGGEAFFGQGTRLTVV.

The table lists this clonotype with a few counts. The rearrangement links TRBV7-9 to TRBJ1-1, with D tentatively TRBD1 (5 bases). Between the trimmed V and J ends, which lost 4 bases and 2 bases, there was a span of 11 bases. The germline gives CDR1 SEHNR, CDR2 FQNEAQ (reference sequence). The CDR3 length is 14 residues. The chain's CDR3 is CASSYRKGNTEAFF. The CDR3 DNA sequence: TGTGCCAGCAGCTACAGGAAGGGAAACACTGAAGCTTTCTTT.

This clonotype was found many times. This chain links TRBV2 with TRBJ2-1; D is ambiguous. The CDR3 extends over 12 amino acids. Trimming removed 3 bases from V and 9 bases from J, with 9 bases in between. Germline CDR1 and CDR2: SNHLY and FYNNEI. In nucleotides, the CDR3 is TGTGCCAGCAGTGATTTGGGCACTGAGCAGTTCTTC. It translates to CASSDLGTEQFF. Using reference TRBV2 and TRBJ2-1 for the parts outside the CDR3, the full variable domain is EPEVTQTPSHQVTQMGQEVILRCVPISNHLYFYWYRQILGQKVEFLVSFYNNEISEKSEIFDDQFSVERPDGSNFTLKIRSTKLEDSAMYFCASSDLGTEQFFGPGTRLTVL.

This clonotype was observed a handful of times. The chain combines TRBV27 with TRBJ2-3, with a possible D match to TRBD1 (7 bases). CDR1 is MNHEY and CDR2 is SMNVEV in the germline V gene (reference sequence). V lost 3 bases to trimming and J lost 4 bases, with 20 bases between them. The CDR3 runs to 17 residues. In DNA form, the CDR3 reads TGTGCCAGCAGTTTTAGGGCGGGACAGCGGATCGCAGATACGCAGTATTTT. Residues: CASSFRAGQRIADTQYF.

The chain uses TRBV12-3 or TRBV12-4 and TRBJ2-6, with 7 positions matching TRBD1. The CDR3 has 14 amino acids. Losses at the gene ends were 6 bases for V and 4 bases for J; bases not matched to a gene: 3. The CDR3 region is CASRTGLGANVLTF. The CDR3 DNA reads TGTGCCAGCAGGACAGGGTTGGGGGCCAACGTCCTGACTTTC.

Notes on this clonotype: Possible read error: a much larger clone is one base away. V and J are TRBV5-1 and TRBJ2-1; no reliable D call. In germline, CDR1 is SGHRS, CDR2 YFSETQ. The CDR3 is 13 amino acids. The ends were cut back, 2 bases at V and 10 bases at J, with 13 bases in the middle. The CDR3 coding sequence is TGCGCCAGCAGCTTTATCTCCGTAAAGGAGCAGTTCTTC. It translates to CASSFISVKEQFF.

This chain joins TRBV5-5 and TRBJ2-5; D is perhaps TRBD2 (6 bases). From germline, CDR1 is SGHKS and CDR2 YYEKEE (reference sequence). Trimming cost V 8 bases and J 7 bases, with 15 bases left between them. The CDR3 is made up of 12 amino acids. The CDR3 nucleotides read TGTGCCAGTAGCCGGGGGATGGTGACCCAGTACTTC. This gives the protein CASSRGMVTQYF.

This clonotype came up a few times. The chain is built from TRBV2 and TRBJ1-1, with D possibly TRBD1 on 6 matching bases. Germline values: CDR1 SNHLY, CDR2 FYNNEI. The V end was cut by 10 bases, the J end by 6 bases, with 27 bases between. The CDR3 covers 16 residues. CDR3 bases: TGTGCCACCAGGGGTCTGGGTATACAGGGAATCTCTGAAGCTTTCTTT. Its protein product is CATRGLGIQGISEAFF.

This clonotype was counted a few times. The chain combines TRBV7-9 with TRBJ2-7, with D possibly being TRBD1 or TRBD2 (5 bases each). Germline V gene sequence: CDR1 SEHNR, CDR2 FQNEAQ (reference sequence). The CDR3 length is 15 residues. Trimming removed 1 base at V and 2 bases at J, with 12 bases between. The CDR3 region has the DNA TGTGCCAGCAGCTTAGAGGGGACCTCACCCTACGAGCAGTACTTC. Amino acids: CASSLEGTSPYEQYF.

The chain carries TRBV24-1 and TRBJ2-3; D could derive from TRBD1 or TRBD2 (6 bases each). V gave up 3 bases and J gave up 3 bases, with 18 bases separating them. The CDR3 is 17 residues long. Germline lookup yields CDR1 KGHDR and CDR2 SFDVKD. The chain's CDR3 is CATSDLGTTGRTDTQYF. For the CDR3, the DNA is TGTGCCACCAGTGATCTCGGAACTACAGGGAGGACAGATACGCAGTATTTT.

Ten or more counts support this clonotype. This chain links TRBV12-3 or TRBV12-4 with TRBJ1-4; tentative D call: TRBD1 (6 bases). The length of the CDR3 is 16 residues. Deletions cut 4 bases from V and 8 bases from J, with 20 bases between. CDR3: CASSSSPQGEGEKLFF. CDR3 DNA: TGTGCCAGCAGTTCGAGTCCACAGGGCGAGGGCGAAAAACTGTTTTTT.

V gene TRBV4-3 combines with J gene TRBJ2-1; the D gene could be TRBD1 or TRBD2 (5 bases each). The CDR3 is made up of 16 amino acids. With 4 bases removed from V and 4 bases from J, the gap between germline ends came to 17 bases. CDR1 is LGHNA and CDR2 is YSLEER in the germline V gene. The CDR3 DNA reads TGCGCCAGCAGCCTAAATTATCGGGACGGATACAATGAGCAGTTCTTC. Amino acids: CASSLNYRDGYNEQFF.

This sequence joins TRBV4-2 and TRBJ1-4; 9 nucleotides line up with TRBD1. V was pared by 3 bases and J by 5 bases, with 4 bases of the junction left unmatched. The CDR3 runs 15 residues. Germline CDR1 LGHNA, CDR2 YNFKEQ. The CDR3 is CASSQAGTGNEKLFF. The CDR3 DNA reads TGTGCCAGCAGCCAGGCCGGGACAGGGAATGAAAAACTGTTTTTT.

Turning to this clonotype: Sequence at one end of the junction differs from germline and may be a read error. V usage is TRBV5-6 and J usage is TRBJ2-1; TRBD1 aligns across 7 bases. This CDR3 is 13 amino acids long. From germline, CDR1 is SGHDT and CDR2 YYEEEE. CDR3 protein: CASSSRQGYEQLF. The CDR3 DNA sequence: TGTGCCAGCAGCTCAAGACAGGGCTATGAGCAGCTCTTC.

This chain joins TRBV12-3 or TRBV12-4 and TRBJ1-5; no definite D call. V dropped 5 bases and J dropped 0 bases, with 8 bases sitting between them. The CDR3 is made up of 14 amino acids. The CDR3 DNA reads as TGTGCCAGCAGTCTAGACTATAGCAATCAGCCCCAGCATTTT. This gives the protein CASSLDYSNQPQHF.

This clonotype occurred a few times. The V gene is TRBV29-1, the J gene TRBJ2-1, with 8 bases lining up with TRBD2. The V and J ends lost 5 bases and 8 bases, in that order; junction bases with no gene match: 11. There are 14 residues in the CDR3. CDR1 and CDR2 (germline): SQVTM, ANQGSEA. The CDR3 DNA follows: TGCAGCGTTCCAGAGCGGGAGAACTCAGATGAGCAGTTCTTC. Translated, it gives CSVPERENSDEQFF.

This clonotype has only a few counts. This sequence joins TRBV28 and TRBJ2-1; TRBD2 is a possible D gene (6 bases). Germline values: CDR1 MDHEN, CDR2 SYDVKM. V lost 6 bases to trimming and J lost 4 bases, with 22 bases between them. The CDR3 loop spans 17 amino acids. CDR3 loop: CASSRVAGPRVYNEQFF. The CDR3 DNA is TGTGCCAGCAGCCGAGTTGCGGGACCCCGTGTATACAATGAGCAGTTCTTC.

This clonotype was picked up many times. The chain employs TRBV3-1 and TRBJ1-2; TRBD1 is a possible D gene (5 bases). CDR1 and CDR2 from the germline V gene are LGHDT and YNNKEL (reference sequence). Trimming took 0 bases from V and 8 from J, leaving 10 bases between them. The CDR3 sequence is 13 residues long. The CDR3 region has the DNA TGTGCCAGCAGCCAAGATGGAGGGGTCGGCTACACCTTC. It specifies CASSQDGGVGYTF.

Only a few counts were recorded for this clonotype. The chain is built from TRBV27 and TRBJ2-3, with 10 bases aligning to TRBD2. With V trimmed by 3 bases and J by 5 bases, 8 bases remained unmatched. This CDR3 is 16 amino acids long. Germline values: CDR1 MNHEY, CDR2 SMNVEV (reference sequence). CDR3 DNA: TGTGCCAGCAGTTTGGGATCTAGCGGGAGTGGAGATACGCAGTATTTT. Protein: CASSLGSSGSGDTQYF.

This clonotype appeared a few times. CDR3 in DNA: TGTGCCAGCAGCCAAGTTTCCAGAGGGGATTCACCCCTCCACTTT. This gives the protein CASSQVSRGDSPLHF. The gene calls are TRBV4-2 and TRBJ1-6, with D possibly TRBD1 on 5 matching bases. V lost 1 base and J lost 8, with 12 bases in between. This CDR3 region has 15 residues. Germline V CDR1 and CDR2: LGHNA, YNFKEQ.